These 2 T cell receptor beta chains share one sample of origin, sequenced in a study of cytomegalovirus exposure and HLA in healthy donors. The study ran its PCR with 60 Vbeta and 13 Jbeta primers. Produced via immunoSEQ multiplex PCR; TCRdb's table is partial and in-frame only. The sample consists of around 150,000 clones, nearly 80% of them appearing once. Sequencing was carried out using PBMCs. These receptors all stem from a man aged 25-45 years in good health and CMV-seronegative.

This clone has a handful of counts. This sequence joins TRBV6-6 and TRBJ1-5; TRBD1 aligns across 8 bases. The ends lost 4 bases at V and 6 bases at J; junction bases unmatched: 5. The CDR3 totals 14 residues. Germline CDR1 is MNHNY and CDR2 is SVGAGI (reference sequence). CDR3 nucleotide sequence: TGTGCCAGCAGTTCGGACAGGGTGAGTCAGCCCCAGCATTTT. Residues: CASSSDRVSQPQHF.

The chain employs TRBV6-5 and TRBJ1-1; 9 nucleotides line up with TRBD1. The ends lost 5 bases at V and 2 bases at J; junction bases unmatched: 3. There are 14 residues in the CDR3. Germline assignment: CDR1 MNHEY and CDR2 SVGAGI. The CDR3 region has the DNA TGTGCCAGCAGTAAGGGACAGGGCAACACTGAAGCTTTCTTT. It specifies CASSKGQGNTEAFF.